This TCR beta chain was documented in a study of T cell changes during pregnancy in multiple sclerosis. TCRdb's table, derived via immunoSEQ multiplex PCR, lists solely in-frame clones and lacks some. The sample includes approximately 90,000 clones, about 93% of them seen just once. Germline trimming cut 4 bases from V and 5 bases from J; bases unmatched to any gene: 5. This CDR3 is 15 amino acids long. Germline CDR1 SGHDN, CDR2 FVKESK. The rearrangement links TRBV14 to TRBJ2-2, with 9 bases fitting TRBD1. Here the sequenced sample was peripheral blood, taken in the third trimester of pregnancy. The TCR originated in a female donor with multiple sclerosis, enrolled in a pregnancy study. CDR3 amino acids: CASSPRDRETGELFF. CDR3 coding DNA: TGTGCCAGCAGCCCCCGGGACAGGGAAACCGGGGAGCTGTTTTTT. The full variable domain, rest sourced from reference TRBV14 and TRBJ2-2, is EAGVTQFPSHSVIEKGQTVTLRCDPISGHDNLYWYRRVMGKEIKFLLHFVKESKQDESGMPNNRFLAERTGGTYSTLKVQPAELEDSGVYFCASSPRDRETGELFFGEGSRLTVL.